This T cell receptor (beta chain) was obtained from a study of post-analysis software for immune sequencing data. Study-wide background: Relapsing-remitting, secondary progressive and progressive-relapsing multiple sclerosis courses were included.

With 4 bases removed from V and 2 bases from J, the gap between germline ends came to 15 bases. The CDR3 has 15 amino acids. Study findings and constraints: A handful of TRBV segments were significantly more frequent in patients than in controls. TRBV5-6, TRBV5-1 and TRBV20-1 were among these segments.

This clonotype was seen a handful of times. Its specificity is unknown. Prepared TCR beta cDNA libraries contained unique molecular identifiers. TCRdb itself ran the PCR reads through MiXCR, one entry per CDR3 protein. The profile shows 500,000 to 600,000 distinct CDR3 sequences, roughly 45% of them singletons. The TCR comes from a girl between 10 and 17 years old with multiple sclerosis. Sequencing input: blood. The chain is built from TRBV12-3 or TRBV12-4 and TRBJ2-7, with D possibly being TRBD1 (5 bases). CDR3 region: CASSSQVQFPYEQYF. DNA for the CDR3: TGTGCCAGCAGTTCACAGGTTCAATTTCCCTACGAGCAGTACTTC.